Below, one T cell receptor (beta chain) is given with its context. The PCR ran on 60 Vbeta and 13 Jbeta primers. Method: immunoSEQ multiplex PCR; TCRdb's copy keeps in-frame clones and lacks some. The sample has fewer than 120,000 clones, over 60% seen once. The data are from a study of cytomegalovirus exposure and HLA in healthy donors. Trimming stripped 2 bases from V and 10 bases from J, with 5 bases between. The CDR3 has 11 residues. The germline CDR1 and CDR2 sequences are SGHTA and FQGNSA. The sequenced sample was PBMCs. This receptor was obtained from a woman under 40 in good health and CMV-seronegative. The V gene is TRBV7-2, the J gene TRBJ1-4, with no clear D. CDR3: CASSLTGKLFF. As DNA, the CDR3 is TGTGCCAGCAGCTTAACTGGAAAACTGTTTTTT.